The 13 T cell receptor beta chains reported below all come from one sample, sequenced in a study of OX40 agonist ivuxolimab in advanced cancers. Clones were sequenced by immunoSEQ multiplex PCR, and TCRdb holds only the in-frame ones, with some missing. This sample has about 66,000 clones; 82% occur once, and the top ten carry around 6.7%. This sample comprised CD4+ or CD8+ T cells sorted from blood, obtained in a trial of the OX40 agonist ivuxolimab. The receptors were sampled from an adult with an advanced solid tumor such as melanoma, head and neck, liver or kidney cancer.

CDR3 sequence (DNA): TGTGCCAGCAGCCTTACAGAGAACACTGAAGCTTTCTTT. The encoded protein is CASSLTENTEAFF. The chain links TRBV7-9 to TRBJ1-1, with D hard to call. Deletions cut 5 bases from V and 1 base from J, with 8 bases between. The length of the CDR3 is 13 residues. The germline V gene has CDR1 SEHNR and CDR2 FQNEAQ (reference sequence).

This chain connects TRBV5-6 to TRBJ2-7; 9 nucleotides line up with TRBD1. Germline CDR1 reads SGHDT; CDR2 reads YYEEEE. Trimming removed 5 bases from V and 3 bases from J; junction bases left unmatched: 6. The CDR3 consists of 14 residues. CDR3 protein: CASRRRDRDYEQYF. CDR3 in DNA: TGTGCCAGCAGAAGAAGGGACAGGGACTACGAGCAGTACTTC.

The DNA for the CDR3 is TGCAGCGGTACAACTAGCATTCAAGAGACCCAGTACTTC. This sequence encodes CSGTTSIQETQYF. The chain carries TRBV29-1 and TRBJ2-5; D might be TRBD2 (6 bases). The length of the CDR3 is 13 residues. Trimming cost V 7 bases and J 2 bases, with 14 bases left between them. CDR1 SQVTM and CDR2 ANQGSEA come from the germline V gene.

The chain uses TRBV7-9 and TRBJ1-2; TRBD1 agrees at 7 bases. The germline V gene has CDR1 SEHNR and CDR2 FQNEAQ (reference sequence). V shed 5 bases, J shed 5 bases, and the junction held 8 bases outside the gene matches. The CDR3 is 14 amino acids. For the CDR3, the DNA is TGTGCCAGCAGCGCCTCAGGGGGAGGTTATGGCTACACCTTC. Translated: CASSASGGGYGYTF.

This chain links TRBV18 with TRBJ2-7, with D maybe TRBD2 (5 bases). Trimming took 3 bases from V and 0 from J, leaving 18 bases between them. The CDR3 runs 17 residues. Germline values: CDR1 KGHSH, CDR2 LQKENI. CDR3 protein: CASSPPGFSRSSYEQYF. The CDR3 coding sequence is TGTGCCAGCTCACCCCCGGGATTCAGCCGGAGCTCCTACGAGCAGTACTTC.

A few counts support this clone. The chain is built from TRBV19 and TRBJ1-6; D is unresolved. V was trimmed by 7 bases and J by 9 bases, leaving 13 bases between them. Per the germline V gene, CDR1 is LNHDA and CDR2 is SQIVND (reference sequence). The CDR3 runs 13 residues. The CDR3 bases are TGTGCCAGTACGGGAGGGTACGGTTCACCCCTCCACTTT. Protein product: CASTGGYGSPLHF.

The chain carries TRBV5-6 and TRBJ2-3; TRBD2 matches at 13 bases. The CDR3 runs 17 residues. Trimming at V came to 3 bases and at J to 5 bases, leaving 9 bases not matched to a gene. The germline V gene has CDR1 SGHDT and CDR2 YYEEEE. The CDR3 nucleotides read TGTGCCAGCAGCTCTTTGATACTAGCGGGAGGGAGAGATACGCAGTATTTT. It yields the protein CASSSLILAGGRDTQYF.

The chain recombines TRBV27 with TRBJ2-7; D is unresolved. Germline V gene data show CDR1 as MNHEY and CDR2 as SMNVEV (reference sequence). The CDR3 has 13 amino acids. The ends were cut back, 5 bases at V and 4 bases at J, with 12 bases in the middle. CDR3 residues: CASSPYTRYEQYF. CDR3 coding DNA: TGTGCCAGCAGTCCTTACACCCGATACGAGCAGTACTTC.

This chain links TRBV7-2 with TRBJ2-4; D perhaps matches TRBD1 (6 bases). CDR3 size: 17 residues. V was shortened by 5 bases and J by 3 bases, with 20 bases between the two germline ends. Germline CDR1 reads SGHTA; CDR2 reads FQGNSA. The CDR3 protein is CASSLAMDTGIKNIQYF. DNA for the CDR3: TGTGCCAGCAGCCTCGCAATGGACACAGGGATCAAAAACATTCAGTACTTC.

This clone was seen a handful of times. V is TRBV5-1 and J is TRBJ2-4; D might be TRBD2 (5 bases). Trimming cost V 2 bases and J 9 bases, with 18 bases left between them. The CDR3 is made up of 15 amino acids. Germline CDR1 and CDR2: SGHRS and YFSETQ. The CDR3, as DNA: TGCGCCAGCAGCTTCAGAAGCGGTAGCAATGGCATTCAGTACTTC. Its translation is CASSFRSGSNGIQYF.

The genes are TRBV5-1 and TRBJ2-7; 8 positions match TRBD2. The trim removed 5 bases at V and 0 bases at J, leaving 4 bases unmatched. Germline assignment: CDR1 SGHRS and CDR2 YFSETQ. The CDR3 extends over 14 amino acids. The CDR3 DNA sequence: TGCGCCAGCAGACAAGGGACTAGCTCCTACGAGCAGTACTTC. Protein sequence: CASRQGTSSYEQYF.

Details on this clone: The sample carries other DNA sequences with the same CDR3. V usage is TRBV28 and J usage is TRBJ1-2; D possibly corresponds to TRBD1 (5 bases). Germline CDR1 MDHEN, CDR2 SYDVKM. CDR3 length: 13 amino acids. Trimming left V 6 bases short and J 1 base short, with 9 bases between. The CDR3 loop is CASSFQGNYGYTF. CDR3 coding DNA: TGTGCCAGCAGCTTCCAGGGTAACTATGGCTACACCTTC.

This clone appeared a single time. The gene calls are TRBV10-3 and TRBJ2-2; 10 nucleotides agree with TRBD2. This CDR3 contains 16 residues. Germline assignment: CDR1 ENHRY and CDR2 SYGVKD. Losses at the gene ends were 4 bases for V and 0 bases for J; bases not matched to a gene: 2. The CDR3 spells CAISGTSGSNTGELFF. The CDR3 region has the DNA TGTGCCATCAGTGGGACTAGCGGTTCGAACACCGGGGAGCTGTTTTTT.